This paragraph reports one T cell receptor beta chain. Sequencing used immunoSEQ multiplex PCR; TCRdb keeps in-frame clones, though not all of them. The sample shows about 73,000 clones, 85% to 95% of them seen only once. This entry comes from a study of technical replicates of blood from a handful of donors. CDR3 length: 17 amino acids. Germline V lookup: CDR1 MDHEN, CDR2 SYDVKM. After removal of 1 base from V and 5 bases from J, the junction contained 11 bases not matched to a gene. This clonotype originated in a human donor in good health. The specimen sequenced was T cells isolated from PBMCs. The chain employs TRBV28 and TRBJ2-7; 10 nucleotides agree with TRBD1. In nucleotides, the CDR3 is TGTGCCAGCAGTTTATTGGGAGCCGGGACAGGGGCCAACGAGCAGTACTTC. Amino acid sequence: CASSLLGAGTGANEQYF.